These 3 T cell receptor beta chains came from one sample sequenced in a study of T-cell memory formation after mild COVID-19. TCRdb used MiXCR to reprocess the 5' RACE reads, holding one entry per CDR3 protein. The sample lists some 86,000 distinct CDR3 sequences; around 27% were seen once. The sequenced material came from PBMCs or a T cell subset sorted from them (not recorded which). These receptors originate from a man between 18 and 35 years old who had mild COVID-19 (a few samples of this study predate the infection). Cell type and time point are not known.

The chain carries TRBV15 and TRBJ2-5, with a tentative D call TRBD2 (6 bases). V was clipped by 0 bases and J by 4 bases, with 9 bases between them. Germline CDR1 reads LNHNV; CDR2 reads YYDKDF (reference sequence). The CDR3 contains 14 residues. The CDR3 nucleotides are TGTGCCACCAGCAGAGACAGGCGGGGAGAGACCCAGTACTTC. This encodes CATSRDRRGETQYF.

This clonotype occurred a few times. The rearrangement uses TRBV14 and TRBJ1-1; no clear D gene. The CDR3 totals 14 residues. V was trimmed by 0 bases and J by 5 bases, leaving 10 bases between them. CDR1 and CDR2 (germline): SGHDN, FVKESK. As DNA, the CDR3 is TGTGCCAGCAGCCAAGACCCAGTTGAAACTGAAGCTTTCTTT. It codes for CASSQDPVETEAFF.

There are a few counts of this clonotype. The chain links TRBV25-1 to TRBJ2-1; D might be TRBD1 (5 bases). Trimming removed 2 bases from V and 4 bases from J, with 12 bases in between. Germline V gene lookup returns CDR1 MGHDK and CDR2 SYGVNS. The CDR3 has 15 residues. The CDR3, as DNA: TGTGCCAGCAGTGAAGTAGCAGGGCTGTACAATGAGCAGTTCTTC. Its protein is CASSEVAGLYNEQFF.